Described below is a single TCR beta chain sequence and its context. This specimen belongs to a study of OX40 agonist ivuxolimab in advanced cancers. Overall study: Ivuxolimab is an agonistic anti-OX40 (CD134) antibody, and patients were treated with it. Six ivuxolimab dose levels, 0.01 to 10 mg/kg, were given intravenously every 2 weeks.

Profiling relied on immunoSEQ multiplex PCR, and the TCRdb table lists in-frame clones only, not all of them. The data show roughly 17,000 clones, 73% seen once. CDR1 and CDR2 (germline): MNHNY, SVGAGI (reference sequence). V was pared by 4 bases and J by 10 bases, with 9 bases of the junction left unmatched. The CDR3 sequence is 16 residues long. The receptor was derived from an adult with an advanced solid tumor such as melanoma, head and neck, liver or kidney cancer. Sequenced material: CD4+ or CD8+ T cells sorted from blood, taken in a trial of the OX40 agonist ivuxolimab. The chain combines TRBV6-6 with TRBJ1-6, with TRBD1 identical over 11 bases. Here the CDR3 reads CASSLDRGRRGSPLHF. As DNA, the CDR3 is TGTGCCAGCAGTTTGGACAGGGGGCGGAGGGGGTCACCCCTCCACTTT.